Listed here are 20 T cell receptor beta chains from one sample, sequenced in a study of cytomegalovirus exposure and HLA in healthy donors. Generated by immunoSEQ multiplex PCR, the TCRdb table keeps only in-frame clones and is missing some. The table has approximately 150,000 clones, roughly nine tenths seen once. What was sequenced was PBMCs. Receptors were obtained from a woman younger than 30 in good health and CMV-seropositive.

V is TRBV11-2 and J is TRBJ2-7; D may be TRBD1 (5 bases). V shed 5 bases and J shed 3 bases, with 20 bases lying between them. The CDR3 runs 16 residues. The V gene's germline CDR1 is SGHAT and CDR2 FQNNGV. CDR3 residues: CASSRGVGRTIYEQYF. The CDR3 nucleotides are TGTGCCAGCAGCCGAGGAGTCGGGCGGACAATCTACGAGCAGTACTTC.

V gene TRBV5-5 combines with J gene TRBJ2-7; 8 positions match TRBD2. Germline CDR1 SGHKS, CDR2 YYEKEE (reference sequence). J lost 3 bases, V lost 2 bases, and 7 bases had no gene match. The CDR3 runs 15 residues. For the CDR3, the DNA is TGTGCCAGCAGCTTTACGACACTAGCGGACTACGAGCAGTACTTC. This encodes CASSFTTLADYEQYF.

The chain is built from TRBV7-3 and TRBJ1-1, with a possible D match to TRBD1 (6 bases). This CDR3 region has 13 residues. Trimming removed 6 bases from V and 3 bases from J, with 11 bases in between. Germline V gene sequence: CDR1 SGHTA, CDR2 FQGTGA. The CDR3 loop is CASRQTGYTEAFF. The CDR3 bases are TGTGCCAGCAGACAAACAGGGTACACTGAAGCTTTCTTT. The whole variable domain, filled in from reference TRBV7-3 and TRBJ1-1, reads GAGVSQTPSNKVTEKGKYVELRCDPISGHTALYWYRQSLGQGPEFLIYFQGTGAADDSGLPNDRFFAVRPEGSVSTLKIQRTERGDSAVYLCASRQTGYTEAFFGQGTRLTVV.

This chain links TRBV19 with TRBJ2-1; 13 bases map to TRBD2. V shed 7 bases and J 1 base; nucleotides not matched to a gene: 4. This CDR3 region has 16 residues. CDR1 is LNHDA, CDR2 SQIVND, per germline (reference sequence). The CDR3 DNA reads TGTGCCAGTACCGCACTAGCGGGAGGGTCCTACAATGAGCAGTTCTTC. Translating it yields CASTALAGGSYNEQFF.

This chain joins TRBV4-1 and TRBJ2-3, with TRBD2 matching over 7 bases. V lost 0 bases, J lost 6 bases, and 9 bases stayed unmatched. Looked up from germline, CDR1 is MGHRA and CDR2 is YSYEKL. The CDR3 length is 16 residues. As DNA, the CDR3 is TGCGCCAGCAGCCAAGAGGTCGGGGTGGGAGGGGATACGCAGTATTTT. As protein: CASSQEVGVGGDTQYF.

This chain joins TRBV5-1 and TRBJ1-2; maybe TRBD1 (6 bases). V lost 5 bases and J 0 bases, leaving 14 bases between the germline ends. Germline V gene lookup returns CDR1 SGHRS and CDR2 YFSETQ. The length of the CDR3 is 15 residues. CDR3 in DNA: TGCGCCAGCAGAAGGGGGGGAGACGCTAACTATGGCTACACCTTC. Amino acid sequence: CASRRGGDANYGYTF.

This chain uses TRBV15 with TRBJ1-5; 9 nucleotides align to TRBD1. The V gene end was trimmed by 0 bases and the J gene end by 5 bases; junction bases not matched to a gene: 5. The CDR3 loop spans 16 amino acids. Germline V lookup: CDR1 LNHNV, CDR2 YYDKDF (reference sequence). CDR3 bases: TGTGCCACCAGCAGAGATAGGGGACAGGGATATCAGCCCCAGCATTTT. Encoded protein: CATSRDRGQGYQPQHF.

This sequence joins TRBV4-3 and TRBJ1-5, with 9 positions matching TRBD1. Germline V CDR1 and CDR2: LGHNA, YSLEER. V lost 0 bases to trimming and J lost 6 bases; unmatched junction nucleotides: 3. This CDR3 has 15 residues. This chain's CDR3 is CASSQDQTGGQPQHF. CDR3 DNA sequence: TGCGCCAGCAGCCAAGATCAGACAGGGGGTCAGCCCCAGCATTTT.

J is TRBJ2-1 and V is TRBV20-1, with D perhaps matching TRBD1 (6 bases). Trimming stripped 2 bases from V and 14 bases from J, with 10 bases between. CDR3 length: 10 amino acids. CDR1 is DFQATT, CDR2 SNEGSKA, per germline (reference sequence). The CDR3 DNA sequence: TGCAGTGCTAGAAAGGGGGTGGAGTTCTTC. Its protein product is CSARKGVEFF.

This clone has just one count. The V gene is TRBV11-2, the J gene TRBJ2-4; possible D gene TRBD1, 5 bases. With 1 base removed from V and 8 bases from J, the gap between germline ends came to 18 bases. From germline, CDR1 is SGHAT and CDR2 FQNNGV. The CDR3 totals 16 residues. In DNA, the CDR3 is TGTGCCAGCAGCTTAGCCTCGGACACCACATGGGACATTCAGTACTTC. Protein: CASSLASDTTWDIQYF. Full variable domain (remainder filled in from reference TRBV11-2 and TRBJ2-4): EAGVAQSPRYKIIEKRQSVAFWCNPISGHATLYWYQQILGQGPKLLIQFQNNGVVDDSQLPKDRFSAERLKGVDSTLKIQPAKLEDSAVYLCASSLASDTTWDIQYFGAGTRLSVL.

In regard to this clone: One end of the junction varies from germline; a read error may be responsible. The V call is TRBV7-7, the J call TRBJ2-1; 9 bases match TRBD1. The V gene's germline CDR1 is SSHAT and CDR2 FNYEAQ (reference sequence). The CDR3 has 15 residues. In nucleotides, the CDR3 is TGTGCTAGCAGCCAGGGGACAGGGTCGTACAATGAGCAGTTCTTC. Translation gives CASSQGTGSYNEQFF. Drawing the rest from reference TRBV7-7 and TRBJ2-1, the complete variable domain is GAGVSQSPRYKVTKRGQDVTLRCDPISSHATLYWYQQALGQGPEFLTYFNYEAQPDKSGLPSDRFSAERPEGSISTLTIQRTEQRDSAMYRCASSQGTGSYNEQFFGPGTRLTVL.

V gene TRBV18 combines with J gene TRBJ2-7; 9 positions agree with TRBD1. Germline trimming cut 5 bases from V and 5 bases from J; bases unmatched to any gene: 10. CDR1 and CDR2 from the germline V gene are KGHSH and LQKENI. The CDR3 spans 15 residues. The CDR3 here is CASSEAGQGTDEQYF. The CDR3 DNA follows: TGTGCCAGCTCAGAAGCGGGACAGGGTACCGACGAGCAGTACTTC.

The chain has TRBV5-1 and TRBJ2-3, with TRBD2 identical over 9 bases. The germline V gene encodes CDR1 SGHRS and CDR2 YFSETQ. J lost 6 bases, V lost 4 bases, and 15 bases had no gene match. The CDR3 sequence is 17 residues long. CDR3 amino acids: CASSIETTSGGGDTQYF. CDR3 DNA sequence: TGCGCCAGCAGCATTGAAACGACTAGCGGAGGGGGCGATACGCAGTATTTT.

The chain employs TRBV27 and TRBJ1-5; D not certain. Germline CDR1 reads MNHEY; CDR2 reads SMNVEV (reference sequence). The V end was cut by 10 bases, the J end by 5 bases, with 15 bases between. The CDR3 runs 13 residues. As DNA, the CDR3 is TGTGCCAACTCCGGGGTGTTGTATCAGCCCCAGCATTTT. Its protein product is CANSGVLYQPQHF.

The CDR3 reads CASSSSTGTGNEQFF. Written as DNA, the CDR3 is TGTGCCAGCTCATCATCCACCGGGACTGGCAATGAGCAGTTCTTC. The chain couples TRBV18 to TRBJ2-1, with D maybe TRBD2 (6 bases). The length of the CDR3 is 15 residues. Per the germline V gene, CDR1 is KGHSH and CDR2 is LQKENI. V was shortened by 5 bases and J by 6 bases, with 17 bases between the two germline ends.

The chain joins TRBV7-9 to TRBJ2-3, with a possible D match to TRBD2 (5 bases). This CDR3 is built from 13 residues. Germline V gives CDR1 SEHNR, CDR2 FQNEAQ (reference sequence). Trimming removed 1 base from V and 10 bases from J, with 12 bases in between. This chain's CDR3 is CASSLGPLDSQYF. CDR3 in DNA: TGTGCCAGCAGCTTAGGACCCCTGGACTCGCAGTATTTT.

The V and J genes are TRBV4-2 and TRBJ2-2; D is ambiguous. The ends were cut back, 4 bases at V and 0 bases at J, with 18 bases in the middle. The CDR3 extends over 18 amino acids. CDR1 is LGHNA, CDR2 YNFKEQ, per germline. Written as DNA, the CDR3 is TGTGCCAGCAGCCTAGGCTTAGAAGCGTACGCGAACACCGGGGAGCTGTTTTTT. It encodes CASSLGLEAYANTGELFF.

This sequence joins TRBV30 and TRBJ2-7, with D unclear. V lost 2 bases and J lost 6, with 11 bases in between. CDR1 is GTSNPN and CDR2 is SVGIG in the germline V gene (reference sequence). The CDR3 is 12 residues long. For the CDR3, the DNA is TGTGCCTGGAGTCGAGGTCTGGCCGAGCAGTACTTC. Translation: CAWSRGLAEQYF.

J is TRBJ1-3 and V is TRBV5-8; TRBD1 agrees at 9 bases. The CDR3 has 16 amino acids. Germline lookup yields CDR1 SGHTS and CDR2 YDEGEE. After removal of 0 bases from V and 4 bases from J, the junction contained 5 bases not matched to a gene. CDR3 in amino acids: CASSLEGQGIGNTIYF. The CDR3 DNA sequence: TGTGCCAGCAGCTTGGAGGGACAGGGTATCGGAAACACCATATATTTT.

This chain connects TRBV18 to TRBJ2-3; no clear D gene. This CDR3 contains 13 residues. From germline, CDR1 is KGHSH and CDR2 LQKENI. V lost 3 bases, J lost 4 bases, and 8 bases lay in between. The CDR3 nucleotides are TGTGCCAGCTCACCTGGTGGAGCAGATACGCAGTATTTT. Amino acid sequence: CASSPGGADTQYF.